The following is a TCR beta chain sequence with its context. The antigen is undetermined. The CDR3 runs to 13 residues. The germline V gene encodes CDR1 MGHDK and CDR2 SYGVNS. V lost 6 bases, J lost 0 bases, and 7 bases lay in between. This sample was taken from a study of long-term antiretroviral therapy in people with HIV. General study results and limits: On ART adherence, viral resistance or therapy changes, no data were available. ART was followed by higher diversity that remained below transplant donor controls.

The authors ran the immunoSEQ assay, v3.0, at survey level. TCRdb keeps only in-frame clones here, not all; method: immunoSEQ multiplex PCR. In the table there are around 20,000 clones, 76% of which are singletons. Sequenced material: unsorted PBMCs, taken 0.5 years before starting antiretroviral therapy. V usage is TRBV25-1 and J usage is TRBJ2-3; D is perhaps TRBD1 (5 bases). The clonotype comes from a woman between 50 and 59 years old with HIV. In nucleotides, the CDR3 is TGTGCCAGCAGGGCAGGGAGCACAGATACGCAGTATTTT. The encoded protein is CASRAGSTDTQYF.